This passage covers 27 T cell receptor beta chains from one sample sequenced in a study of T-cell memory formation after mild COVID-19. TCRdb recomputed calls from the 5' RACE reads with MiXCR, one row per CDR3 protein. The table lists about 610,000 distinct CDR3 sequences, approximately 15% of them singletons. The sample comprised PBMCs or a T cell subset sorted from them (not recorded which). The receptors originated from an adult woman who had mild COVID-19 (a few samples of this study predate the infection). Cell type and time point are not known.

This clonotype was detected a few times. This sequence joins TRBV4-1 and TRBJ1-1; no reliable D call. The CDR3 has 14 residues. Trimming cost V 1 base and J 4 bases, with 10 bases left between them. Germline V gene sequence: CDR1 MGHRA, CDR2 YSYEKL. CDR3 nucleotide sequence: TGCGCCAGCAGCCAAGCGGACTGGGGCACTGAAGCTTTCTTT. Amino acids: CASSQADWGTEAFF.

A few counts support this clonotype. J is TRBJ2-3 and V is TRBV5-4; TRBD2 matches at 12 bases. The V gene's germline CDR1 is SGHNT and CDR2 YYREEE (reference sequence). V shed 4 bases and J 5 bases; nucleotides not matched to a gene: 8. The CDR3 extends over 16 amino acids. CDR3 protein: CASSLTSGRAIDTQYF. CDR3 nucleotides: TGTGCCAGCAGCCTGACTAGCGGGAGAGCGATAGATACGCAGTATTTT.

V and J are TRBV7-2 and TRBJ2-1; D unresolved. This CDR3 region has 16 residues. Germline-derived CDR1 and CDR2 are SGHTA and FQGNSA. Trimming pared 2 bases from V and 0 bases from J, leaving 11 bases between. This CDR3 reads CASSLRAQTSYNEQFF. DNA of the CDR3: TGTGCCAGCAGCTTAAGGGCCCAAACCTCCTACAATGAGCAGTTCTTC.

This chain joins TRBV5-4 and TRBJ2-5, with 7 positions matching TRBD1. The junction had 10 bases not matched to a gene; V was cut back by 3 bases and J by 5 bases. Germline V gives CDR1 SGHNT, CDR2 YYREEE (reference sequence). The CDR3 length is 15 residues. The CDR3 coding sequence is TGTGCCAGCAGCTCGAAGACAGGGATGAAGGAGACCCAGTACTTC. It specifies CASSSKTGMKETQYF.

A few counts support this clonotype. This chain links TRBV9 with TRBJ2-7, with D perhaps matching TRBD1 (5 bases). Germline CDR1 SGDLS, CDR2 YYNGEE. The CDR3 contains 15 residues. The V end was cut by 0 bases, the J end by 3 bases, with 13 bases between. The CDR3 loop reads CASSVDGHGLYEQYF. The CDR3 bases are TGTGCCAGCAGCGTAGACGGACACGGCCTCTACGAGCAGTACTTC.

This clonotype was detected ten times or more. The chain carries TRBV7-2 and TRBJ2-5; weak D call: TRBD2 (6 bases). This CDR3 region has 15 residues. Germline lookup yields CDR1 SGHTA and CDR2 FQGNSA. V lost 1 base and J 5 bases, leaving 14 bases between the germline ends. The CDR3 region is CASSLVGEVIETQYF. Here the CDR3 DNA reads TGTGCCAGCAGCTTAGTTGGGGAGGTGATTGAGACCCAGTACTTC.

The sample holds a few counts of this clonotype. V gene TRBV11-3 combines with J gene TRBJ2-7; TRBD1 is a possible D gene (7 bases). Germline lookup yields CDR1 SGHNT and CDR2 YENEEA. This CDR3 is built from 14 residues. V dropped 4 bases and J dropped 6 bases, with 16 bases sitting between them. CDR3 region: CASSSGGLVGEQYF. The CDR3 bases are TGTGCCAGCAGCTCAGGGGGGTTAGTAGGCGAGCAGTACTTC.

Written as DNA, the CDR3 is TGTGCCAGCACCCAGGGAGGGATTCTAGCCAAAAACATTCAGTACTTC. Amino acids: CASTQGGILAKNIQYF. The chain couples TRBV12-3 or TRBV12-4 to TRBJ2-4; 7 positions agree with TRBD2. This CDR3 has 16 residues. Trimming took 7 bases from V and 0 from J; bases not matched to a gene: 9.

This clonotype was recorded a few times. V and J are TRBV5-1 and TRBJ2-3; D unresolved. The V gene lost 4 bases and the J gene lost 1 base, with 10 bases spanning the gap. The V gene's germline CDR1 is SGHRS and CDR2 YFSETQ. The CDR3 totals 14 residues. The CDR3 spells CASSRFEGTDTQYF. The CDR3 DNA reads as TGCGCCAGCAGCAGGTTCGAAGGCACAGATACGCAGTATTTT.

The V gene is TRBV30, the J gene TRBJ2-7; no clear D gene. The CDR3 consists of 12 residues. The germline V gene encodes CDR1 GTSNPN and CDR2 SVGIG (reference sequence). Trimming cost V 3 bases and J 6 bases, with 12 bases left between them. The CDR3 reads CAWSTELSEQYF. CDR3 bases: TGTGCCTGGAGCACAGAGCTTAGCGAGCAGTACTTC.

The chain recombines TRBV7-9 with TRBJ1-1; 8 nucleotides agree with TRBD1. CDR1 is SEHNR and CDR2 is FQNEAQ in the germline V gene (reference sequence). V lost 1 base, J lost 5 bases, and 6 bases stayed unmatched. The CDR3 has 15 residues. CDR3 nucleotide sequence: TGTGCCAGCAGCTTAGTTACAGGGGGGAGTACTGAAGCTTTCTTT. Encoded protein: CASSLVTGGSTEAFF.

The rearrangement uses TRBV7-8 and TRBJ1-3; TRBD1 might be the D (5 bases). The ends were cut back, 4 bases at V and 4 bases at J, with 20 bases in the middle. CDR3 length equals 17 residues. Germline V gene data show CDR1 as SGHVS and CDR2 as FQNEAQ. CDR3 in DNA: TGTGCCAGCAGCTCCGGGGCGGGCCCAATCTGGGGAAACACCATATATTTT. Translating it yields CASSSGAGPIWGNTIYF.

The rearrangement uses TRBV7-9 and TRBJ2-1; 9 nucleotides match TRBD1. The CDR3 sequence is 15 residues long. Germline V gene lookup returns CDR1 SEHNR and CDR2 FQNEAQ (reference sequence). Trimming cost V 5 bases and J 10 bases; bases outside gene matches: 12. In nucleotides, the CDR3 is TGTGCCAGCAGCCACCTCCGGGACAGGGCTGGGGAGCAGTTCTTC. It specifies CASSHLRDRAGEQFF.

This clonotype appeared a few times. The V call is TRBV11-2, the J call TRBJ2-3; TRBD2 matches 9 bases. The CDR3 is 16 amino acids. The J segment lost 3 bases and the V segment lost 0 bases, leaving 4 bases of the junction unmatched. Germline CDR1 and CDR2: SGHAT and FQNNGV. The CDR3 here is CASSLDGLAGTDTQYF. In DNA, the CDR3 is TGTGCCAGCAGCTTAGACGGGCTAGCGGGAACAGATACGCAGTATTTT.

This clonotype was seen a handful of times. The V and J genes are TRBV11-3 and TRBJ2-2; D is perhaps TRBD1 or TRBD2 (5 bases each). Germline CDR1 and CDR2: SGHNT and YENEEA. The V and J ends lost 0 bases and 4 bases respectively, with 9 bases between them. The CDR3 consists of 15 residues. CDR3 sequence: CASSLEFGGTGELFF. CDR3 DNA sequence: TGTGCCAGCAGCTTAGAGTTTGGGGGCACCGGGGAGCTGTTTTTT.

In this sample, this clonotype turned up a few times. The gene calls are TRBV7-3 and TRBJ2-7; D is unclear. The CDR3 is 16 amino acids. Germline values: CDR1 SGHTA, CDR2 FQGTGA. Trimming took 3 bases from V and 0 from J, leaving 15 bases between them. In DNA form, the CDR3 reads TGTGCCAGCAGCTTTATGTCGGAGAGAAGCTCCTACGAGCAGTACTTC. Its translation is CASSFMSERSSYEQYF.

This clonotype has only a few counts. The gene calls are TRBV29-1 and TRBJ2-5; the match to TRBD2 covers 14 bases. The V and J ends lost 1 base and 2 bases, in that order; junction bases with no gene match: 3. Germline assignment: CDR1 SQVTM and CDR2 ANQGSEA. The CDR3 totals 16 residues. The CDR3 reads CSVEGLAGGEQETQYF. The CDR3 DNA is TGCAGCGTTGAAGGACTAGCGGGAGGGGAACAAGAGACCCAGTACTTC.

The chain has TRBV6-4 and TRBJ2-3; 8 positions match TRBD2. Germline CDR1 reads MRHNA; CDR2 reads SNTAGT. CDR3 length equals 14 residues. The trim removed 3 bases at V and 4 bases at J, leaving 3 bases unmatched. CDR3 protein: CASSERGDSDTQYF. DNA of the CDR3: TGTGCCAGCAGTGAGCGGGGGGACTCAGATACGCAGTATTTT.

The chain couples TRBV7-3 to TRBJ1-1; D uncertain. This CDR3 is built from 13 residues. CDR1 and CDR2 from the germline V gene are SGHTA and FQGTGA. The V end lost 4 bases, the J end lost 5 bases, and 11 bases lay between the germline ends. The CDR3 spells CASSSPGLTEAFF. As DNA, the CDR3 is TGTGCCAGCAGCTCCCCCGGACTAACTGAAGCTTTCTTT.

The chain combines TRBV4-3 with TRBJ2-7; 8 nucleotides match TRBD1. The CDR3 contains 15 residues. V trimming: 4 bases; J trimming: 7 bases; junction bases outside the gene matches: 12. Germline V gene lookup returns CDR1 LGHNA and CDR2 YSLEER. This chain's CDR3 is CASSRMRTGTGEQYF. The CDR3 nucleotides read TGCGCCAGCAGCCGGATGAGGACAGGGACGGGGGAGCAGTACTTC.

This clonotype has just a few counts. This chain links TRBV24-1 with TRBJ2-7; TRBD1 is a possible D gene (6 bases). Trimming stripped 10 bases from V and 2 bases from J, with 17 bases between. This CDR3 is 14 amino acids long. From germline, CDR1 is KGHDR and CDR2 SFDVKD. The CDR3 DNA sequence: TGTGCCACTGGGGACACCGACCGCCCCTACGAGCAGTACTTC. Translation: CATGDTDRPYEQYF.

The chain uses TRBV21-1 and TRBJ2-6. TRBV21-1 is tagged as a pseudogene. The CDR3 contains 18 residues. The CDR3 coding sequence is TGTGCCAGTGTCACTAAGGGAAACAGGGCTACTGGGGCCAACGTCCTGACTTTC. This sequence encodes CASVTKGNRATGANVLTF.

This clonotype was picked up a small number of times. The rearrangement joins TRBV7-2 to TRBJ2-7, with TRBD2 matching 13 bases. V lost 5 bases to trimming and J lost 1 base; unmatched junction nucleotides: 8. Germline lookup yields CDR1 SGHTA and CDR2 FQGNSA. This CDR3 spans 17 amino acids. The CDR3 loop reads CASSPTVTSGGSYEQYF. The CDR3 region has the DNA TGTGCCAGCAGCCCCACCGTGACTAGCGGGGGGTCCTACGAGCAGTACTTC. Full variable domain (missing parts from reference TRBV7-2 and TRBJ2-7): GAGVSQSPSNKVTEKGKDVELRCDPISGHTALYWYRQSLGQGLEFLIYFQGNSAPDKSGLPSDRFSAERTGGSVSTLTIQRTQQEDSAVYLCASSPTVTSGGSYEQYFGPGTRLTVT.

This rearrangement joins TRBV29-1 to TRBJ2-5; TRBD2 matches at 10 bases. CDR1 and CDR2 (germline): SQVTM, ANQGSEA. This CDR3 is built from 12 residues. V lost 6 bases to trimming and J lost 14 bases; unmatched junction nucleotides: 12. CDR3 amino acids: CSVIAGGPPDYF. In DNA, the CDR3 is TGCAGCGTCATAGCGGGAGGTCCCCCCGACTACTTC.

This chain connects TRBV25-1 to TRBJ2-4, with D hard to call. The CDR3 totals 15 residues. Germline lookup yields CDR1 MGHDK and CDR2 SYGVNS. Trimming left V 2 bases short and J 3 bases short, with 11 bases between. Written as DNA, the CDR3 is TGTGCCAGCAGTGAAAGGTCGGGCTTCAAAAACATTCAGTACTTC. Its protein product is CASSERSGFKNIQYF.

This clonotype was recorded only once. The rearrangement joins TRBV7-6 to TRBJ2-7; D is unclear. Looked up from germline, CDR1 is SGHVS and CDR2 is FNYEAQ. The CDR3 consists of 14 residues. The germline V and J ends were trimmed by 1 base and 6 bases, with 13 bases remaining between them. Written as DNA, the CDR3 is TGTGCCAGCAGCTTAGACGGCGGCCCCGCCGAGCAGTACTTC. It specifies CASSLDGGPAEQYF.

This clonotype has more than one count but fewer than ten. The J gene is TRBJ1-1, the V gene TRBV12-3 or TRBV12-4, with 7 bases aligning to TRBD1. Germline trimming cut 0 bases from V and 0 bases from J; bases unmatched to any gene: 1. There are 15 residues in the CDR3. The DNA of the CDR3 is TGTGCCAGCAGTTTAGCCGGGACAGTGAACACTGAAGCTTTCTTT. Its translation is CASSLAGTVNTEAFF.